This is a list of T cell receptor beta chains from one sample in a study of T cell responses to AZD1222 COVID-19 vaccine. The assay was immunoSEQ multiplex PCR, and TCRdb's table has in-frame clones only and misses some. The sample yields 100,000 to 150,000 clones, approximately 86% seen once. Sequenced here: peripheral blood, sampled on day 0 of AZD1222 vaccination. The receptor set was obtained from an adult in good health. Each CDR3 is given with its conserved first and last residue. D genes are given only for firm matches. A clone size is listed for some rows: how often the clone was seen (once, few, many), or a class if it is expanded.

cdr3_nt: TGTGCCAGCAGCCAGCAAGAGACCCAGTACTTC
cdr3_aa: CASSQQETQYF
v_call: TRBV7-2
d_call: NA
j_call: TRBJ2-5
clone_size: NA
cdr3_length: 11

cdr3_nt: TGTGCCAGCAAGGTTGAGAGTGATCAGCCCCAGCATTTT
cdr3_aa: CASKVESDQPQHF
v_call: TRBV2
d_call: NA
j_call: TRBJ1-5
clone_size: NA
cdr3_length: 13

cdr3_nt: TGTGCCAGCAGCTTGGGGACAGGGGGCGCCGCCGGGGAGCTGTTTTTT
cdr3_aa: CASSLGTGGAAGELFF
v_call: TRBV5-4
d_call: TRBD1
j_call: TRBJ2-2
clone_size: NA
cdr3_length: 16

cdr3_nt: TGCAGCGCTCAACTTGCCAACAATCAGCCCCAGCATTTT
cdr3_aa: CSAQLANNQPQHF
v_call: TRBV29-1
d_call: NA
j_call: TRBJ1-5
clone_size: NA
cdr3_length: 13

cdr3_nt: TGTGCCAGCAGCTCCCCTGACAGGGATTTGAATTCACCCCTCCACTTT
cdr3_aa: CASSSPDRDLNSPLHF
v_call: TRBV7-6
d_call: TRBD1
j_call: TRBJ1-6
clone_size: NA
cdr3_length: 16

cdr3_nt: TGTGCCAGCAGTGACTCAGGGGGCTATGGCTACACCTTC
cdr3_aa: CASSDSGGYGYTF
v_call: TRBV6-4
d_call: NA
j_call: TRBJ1-2
clone_size: NA
cdr3_length: 13

cdr3_nt: TGCGCCAGCAGCCAAGATCCCAATCGTCCAGCAGCCTACACTGAAGCTTTCTTT
cdr3_aa: CASSQDPNRPAAYTEAFF
v_call: TRBV4-3
d_call: NA
j_call: TRBJ1-1
clone_size: NA
cdr3_length: 18

cdr3_nt: TGTGCCAGCAGCCCCGCGGGGCGAGGCTACACCTTC
cdr3_aa: CASSPAGRGYTF
v_call: TRBV14
d_call: NA
j_call: TRBJ1-2
clone_size: NA
cdr3_length: 12

cdr3_nt: TGCGCCAGCAGCCCATTGGACACTGGAAACACCATATATTTT
cdr3_aa: CASSPLDTGNTIYF
v_call: TRBV5-1
d_call: NA
j_call: TRBJ1-3
clone_size: once
cdr3_length: 14

cdr3_nt: TGTGCCAGCAGTTTGGGCGGGGGCCCCACCTACGAGCAGTACTTC
cdr3_aa: CASSLGGGPTYEQYF
v_call: TRBV28
d_call: NA
j_call: TRBJ2-7
clone_size: NA
cdr3_length: 15

cdr3_nt: TGTGCCAGCAGCGGGACTAGCGGGGGACTCTCCTACGAGCAGTACTTC
cdr3_aa: CASSGTSGGLSYEQYF
v_call: TRBV3-1/TRBV3-2
d_call: TRBD2
j_call: TRBJ2-7
clone_size: NA
cdr3_length: 16

cdr3_nt: TGTGCCAGTAGTCCCGCACCAGGGGGTGGCTACACCTTC
cdr3_aa: CASSPAPGGGYTF
v_call: TRBV19
d_call: TRBD1
j_call: TRBJ1-2
clone_size: NA
cdr3_length: 13

cdr3_nt: TGTGCCTGGAGTGTACTGGAGACCCAGTACTTC
cdr3_aa: CAWSVLETQYF
v_call: TRBV30
d_call: NA
j_call: TRBJ2-5
clone_size: NA
cdr3_length: 11

cdr3_nt: TGTGCCAGCAGCTCGGGGACTAGCCCGATCGAGACCCAGTACTTC
cdr3_aa: CASSSGTSPIETQYF
v_call: TRBV9
d_call: TRBD2
j_call: TRBJ2-5
clone_size: NA
cdr3_length: 15

cdr3_nt: TGTGCCAGTAGTGCCACCCCGATCGTGCAGCCCCAGCATTTT
cdr3_aa: CASSATPIVQPQHF
v_call: TRBV19
d_call: NA
j_call: TRBJ1-5
clone_size: once
cdr3_length: 14

cdr3_nt: TGTGCCAGCACCCCGGGACATCGGACCTACGAGCAGTACTTC
cdr3_aa: CASTPGHRTYEQYF
v_call: TRBV7-9
d_call: NA
j_call: TRBJ2-7
clone_size: NA
cdr3_length: 14

cdr3_nt: TGCAGTGCTAGGGAGGGGCGAGCTTTCTTT
cdr3_aa: CSAREGRAFF
v_call: TRBV20-1
d_call: NA
j_call: TRBJ1-1
clone_size: NA
cdr3_length: 10

cdr3_nt: TGTGCCTGGAGTGTTTCCGGGAGCGGGGTAGAGACCCAGTACTTC
cdr3_aa: CAWSVSGSGVETQYF
v_call: TRBV30
d_call: TRBD2
j_call: TRBJ2-5
clone_size: NA
cdr3_length: 15

cdr3_nt: TGTGCCAGCAGTCCATATAACTATGGCTACACCTTC
cdr3_aa: CASSPYNYGYTF
v_call: TRBV27
d_call: NA
j_call: TRBJ1-2
clone_size: NA
cdr3_length: 12

cdr3_nt: TGCAGCGTTGAGTATCGGGGGACTGGCGCCAAAACTGAAGCTTTCTTT
cdr3_aa: CSVEYRGTGAKTEAFF
v_call: TRBV29-1
d_call: NA
j_call: TRBJ1-1
clone_size: NA
cdr3_length: 16

cdr3_nt: TGTGCCAGCAGCCCAGGACCTTGGGACCAGCCCCAGCATTTT
cdr3_aa: CASSPGPWDQPQHF
v_call: TRBV7-9
d_call: NA
j_call: TRBJ1-5
clone_size: NA
cdr3_length: 14

cdr3_nt: TGTGCCAGCAGCTTAGACCAAGGGGGCAGCGGATCTTGGAATGAGCAGTTCTTC
cdr3_aa: CASSLDQGGSGSWNEQFF
v_call: TRBV11-3
d_call: TRBD1
j_call: TRBJ2-1
clone_size: NA
cdr3_length: 18

cdr3_nt: TGTGCCAGCAGCCAGACGGTCAATCAGCCCCAGCATTTT
cdr3_aa: CASSQTVNQPQHF
v_call: TRBV6-4
d_call: NA
j_call: TRBJ1-5
clone_size: NA
cdr3_length: 13

cdr3_nt: TGTGCCAGCAGTTCCCCAGGGGGCTCCTACGAGCAGTACTTC
cdr3_aa: CASSSPGGSYEQYF
v_call: TRBV28
d_call: TRBD1
j_call: TRBJ2-7
clone_size: NA
cdr3_length: 14

cdr3_nt: TGTGCCAGCTCACGACGACCACAGGGGGGTGAGCAGTTCTTC
cdr3_aa: CASSRRPQGGEQFF
v_call: TRBV18
d_call: TRBD1
j_call: TRBJ2-1
clone_size: NA
cdr3_length: 14

cdr3_nt: TGTGCCACCCACCCCAGGGCCTCCTACGAGCAGTACTTC
cdr3_aa: CATHPRASYEQYF
v_call: TRBV28
d_call: NA
j_call: TRBJ2-7
clone_size: NA
cdr3_length: 13

cdr3_nt: TGCAGCGTACAGGGGGTACGAGCCGGGGAGCTGTTTTTT
cdr3_aa: CSVQGVRAGELFF
v_call: TRBV29-1
d_call: TRBD1
j_call: TRBJ2-2
clone_size: NA
cdr3_length: 13

cdr3_nt: TGTGCCAGTAGAGCCACAGGCGCTAATTCACCCCTCCACTTT
cdr3_aa: CASRATGANSPLHF
v_call: TRBV19
d_call: NA
j_call: TRBJ1-6
clone_size: once
cdr3_length: 14

cdr3_nt: TGTGCCAGCAGTTTTGGACAGGGAGGGGTCACTGAAGCTTTCTTT
cdr3_aa: CASSFGQGGVTEAFF
v_call: TRBV6-5
d_call: TRBD1
j_call: TRBJ1-1
clone_size: once
cdr3_length: 15

cdr3_nt: TGTGCCAGCAGTTTTCTCCGACAGGGAGGGGGCTATGGCTACACCTTC
cdr3_aa: CASSFLRQGGGYGYTF
v_call: TRBV28
d_call: TRBD1
j_call: TRBJ1-2
clone_size: NA
cdr3_length: 16

cdr3_nt: TGTGCCAGCAGTTTAGGGGGTACCGGGGAGCTGTTTTTT
cdr3_aa: CASSLGGTGELFF
v_call: TRBV28
d_call: NA
j_call: TRBJ2-2
clone_size: NA
cdr3_length: 13

cdr3_nt: TGTGCCAGCAGCACCCGGGCCTCTGGGTCCGCAGATACGCAGTATTTT
cdr3_aa: CASSTRASGSADTQYF
v_call: TRBV5-4
d_call: NA
j_call: TRBJ2-3
clone_size: NA
cdr3_length: 16

cdr3_nt: TGTGCCAGCAGTTACGTCTGGGGTGGGGACACTGAAGCTTTCTTT
cdr3_aa: CASSYVWGGDTEAFF
v_call: TRBV6-5
d_call: NA
j_call: TRBJ1-1
clone_size: NA
cdr3_length: 15

cdr3_nt: TGCGCCAGCAGCTCGTCGACAGGGCCCTACTCTGGAAACACCATATATTTT
cdr3_aa: CASSSSTGPYSGNTIYF
v_call: TRBV5-1
d_call: TRBD1
j_call: TRBJ1-3
clone_size: few
cdr3_length: 17

cdr3_nt: TGTGCCAGCAGTTACAAGGGGACGGGGGGAAACACCATATATTTT
cdr3_aa: CASSYKGTGGNTIYF
v_call: TRBV6-5
d_call: NA
j_call: TRBJ1-3
clone_size: NA
cdr3_length: 15

cdr3_nt: TGCGCCAGCCGAACAGGGACGGCAATTAATGAAAAACTGTTTTTT
cdr3_aa: CASRTGTAINEKLFF
v_call: TRBV10-2
d_call: NA
j_call: TRBJ1-4
clone_size: NA
cdr3_length: 15

cdr3_nt: TGTGCCAGCTCCCTCGACAGGGGGAACACTGAAGCTTTCTTT
cdr3_aa: CASSLDRGNTEAFF
v_call: TRBV18
d_call: TRBD1
j_call: TRBJ1-1
clone_size: NA
cdr3_length: 14

cdr3_nt: TGTGCCACCAGCAGAGAAAATGAGGCCACCTATGGCTACACCTTC
cdr3_aa: CATSRENEATYGYTF
v_call: TRBV15
d_call: NA
j_call: TRBJ1-2
clone_size: NA
cdr3_length: 15

cdr3_nt: TGTGCCAGCAGCCGGAGGGGAGAGGGTGAGCAGTTCTTC
cdr3_aa: CASSRRGEGEQFF
v_call: TRBV3-1/TRBV3-2
d_call: NA
j_call: TRBJ2-1
clone_size: NA
cdr3_length: 13

cdr3_nt: TGTGCCAGCAGTGAAGGGGGAGGGATATACGAGCAGTACTTC
cdr3_aa: CASSEGGGIYEQYF
v_call: TRBV6-1
d_call: TRBD2
j_call: TRBJ2-7
clone_size: few
cdr3_length: 14

cdr3_nt: TGTGCCAGCAGCTCGAGGACAGGGAGGAATTCACCCCTCCACTTT
cdr3_aa: CASSSRTGRNSPLHF
v_call: TRBV7-2
d_call: TRBD1
j_call: TRBJ1-6
clone_size: NA
cdr3_length: 15

cdr3_nt: TGTGCCAGCAGAGGGGGACAGGACACCGGGGAGCTGTTTTTT
cdr3_aa: CASRGGQDTGELFF
v_call: TRBV9
d_call: TRBD1
j_call: TRBJ2-2
clone_size: NA
cdr3_length: 14

cdr3_nt: TGTGCCAGCAGGGGACAGATACAAGAGGCCCAGTACTTC
cdr3_aa: CASRGQIQEAQYF
v_call: TRBV28
d_call: TRBD1
j_call: TRBJ2-5
clone_size: NA
cdr3_length: 13

cdr3_nt: TGTGCCAGCAGCAACGTCCCCAGGGTCTCCGAGCAGTACTTC
cdr3_aa: CASSNVPRVSEQYF
v_call: TRBV3-1/TRBV3-2
d_call: NA
j_call: TRBJ2-7
clone_size: NA
cdr3_length: 14

cdr3_nt: TGTGCCAGTGGGACTAGCGGGGTGAGTGAGCAGTTCTTC
cdr3_aa: CASGTSGVSEQFF
v_call: TRBV6-4
d_call: TRBD2
j_call: TRBJ2-1
clone_size: NA
cdr3_length: 13

cdr3_nt: TGCGCCAGCAGCCAAGCGGGGGGGCGGGGCTCCTACAATGAGCAGTTCTTC
cdr3_aa: CASSQAGGRGSYNEQFF
v_call: TRBV4-1
d_call: TRBD2
j_call: TRBJ2-1
clone_size: few
cdr3_length: 17

cdr3_nt: TGCGCCAGCAGCCAAGATACCCTAAGGGGGGGGAGGGATGAGCAGTTCTTC
cdr3_aa: CASSQDTLRGGRDEQFF
v_call: TRBV4-3
d_call: NA
j_call: TRBJ2-1
clone_size: NA
cdr3_length: 17

cdr3_nt: TGCGCCAGCAGCCAACGTACCATTCTTGCAGGGGTCGGGAACACTGAAGCTTTCTTT
cdr3_aa: CASSQRTILAGVGNTEAFF
v_call: TRBV4-1
d_call: NA
j_call: TRBJ1-1
clone_size: NA
cdr3_length: 19

cdr3_nt: TGTGCCAGCAGTTTAACACAGGGCACTGAAGCTTTCTTT
cdr3_aa: CASSLTQGTEAFF
v_call: TRBV12-3/TRBV12-4
d_call: NA
j_call: TRBJ1-1
clone_size: once
cdr3_length: 13

cdr3_nt: TGCGCCAGCAGCCACCGAAAGCGGGACGTCTCCTACGAGCAGTACTTC
cdr3_aa: CASSHRKRDVSYEQYF
v_call: TRBV4-1
d_call: TRBD2
j_call: TRBJ2-7
clone_size: NA
cdr3_length: 16

cdr3_nt: TGCGCCAGCAGCTCTAGGACGTCCCAAGAGACCCAGTACTTC
cdr3_aa: CASSSRTSQETQYF
v_call: TRBV5-1
d_call: NA
j_call: TRBJ2-5
clone_size: NA
cdr3_length: 14

cdr3_nt: TGTGCCAGCAGTTTACTCACTGAAGCTTTCTTT
cdr3_aa: CASSLLTEAFF
v_call: TRBV28
d_call: NA
j_call: TRBJ1-1
clone_size: NA
cdr3_length: 11

cdr3_nt: TGTGCCAGCAGTCCAGGGGGAACCTATAATTCACCCCTCCACTTT
cdr3_aa: CASSPGGTYNSPLHF
v_call: TRBV27
d_call: TRBD1
j_call: TRBJ1-6
clone_size: NA
cdr3_length: 15

cdr3_nt: TGTGCCAGCAGCTTACAACGGGGCAAAAACATTCAGTACTTC
cdr3_aa: CASSLQRGKNIQYF
v_call: TRBV7-9
d_call: NA
j_call: TRBJ2-4
clone_size: once
cdr3_length: 14

cdr3_nt: TGTGCCACCAGGGGCAACACTGAAGCTTTCTTT
cdr3_aa: CATRGNTEAFF
v_call: TRBV12-3/TRBV12-4
d_call: NA
j_call: TRBJ1-1
clone_size: NA
cdr3_length: 11

cdr3_nt: TGTGCCAGCAGTTTGGGGGACAGGGAAGCTTTCTTT
cdr3_aa: CASSLGDREAFF
v_call: TRBV6-5
d_call: TRBD1
j_call: TRBJ1-1
clone_size: NA
cdr3_length: 12

cdr3_nt: TGTGCCAGCAGCTCGTGGACTAGCGGGGGAAAAGAGACCCAGTACTTC
cdr3_aa: CASSSWTSGGKETQYF
v_call: TRBV7-8
d_call: TRBD2
j_call: TRBJ2-5
clone_size: once
cdr3_length: 16

cdr3_nt: TGTGCCAGCAGCTTACCTCCAGGGGTGGTGGAGACCCAGTACTTC
cdr3_aa: CASSLPPGVVETQYF
v_call: TRBV7-9
d_call: NA
j_call: TRBJ2-5
clone_size: NA
cdr3_length: 15